This entry lists 26 T cell receptor beta chains sequenced from one sample in a study of blood T cell repertoires in COVID-19. Generated by immunoSEQ multiplex PCR, the TCRdb table keeps only in-frame clones and is missing some. The sample lists 100,000 or so clones, 88% seen once, with about 6.3% in the top ten. The source material was peripheral blood. The origin of the receptors is a woman aged 60-75 years with acute or convalescent COVID-19.

V is TRBV6-5 and J is TRBJ1-2; TRBD1 might be the D (6 bases). Between the trimmed V and J ends, which lost 2 bases and 5 bases, there was a span of 9 bases. The length of the CDR3 is 13 residues. Per the germline V gene, CDR1 is MNHEY and CDR2 is SVGAGI. The CDR3 sequence: CASSYPQGYGYTF. For the CDR3, the DNA is TGTGCCAGCAGTTACCCCCAGGGGTATGGCTACACCTTC.

CDR3 sequence: CASSPDGVNTEAFF. In DNA form, the CDR3 reads TGTGCCAGCAGCCCGGACGGGGTGAACACTGAAGCTTTCTTT. The chain combines TRBV11-3 with TRBJ1-1; D remains unclear. There are 14 residues in the CDR3. Germline V CDR1 and CDR2: SGHNT, YENEEA. Trimming took 5 bases from V and 0 from J, leaving 10 bases between them.

The V call is TRBV3-1 (or the pseudogene TRBV3-2), the J call TRBJ2-2; 11 positions agree with TRBD2. The J segment lost 1 base and the V segment lost 0 bases, leaving 4 bases of the junction unmatched. This CDR3 contains 18 residues. Germline V lookup: CDR1 LGHDT, CDR2 YNNKEL (reference sequence). Here the CDR3 reads CASSQDTGLAGNTGELFF. The CDR3, as DNA: TGTGCCAGCAGCCAAGATACAGGACTAGCGGGGAACACCGGGGAGCTGTTTTTT.

The chain joins TRBV15 to TRBJ2-7; possibly TRBD2 for D (6 bases). The ends were cut back, 1 base at V and 0 bases at J, with 13 bases in the middle. This CDR3 has 16 amino acids. CDR1 LNHNV and CDR2 YYDKDF come from the germline V gene (reference sequence). The CDR3 bases are TGTGCCACCAGCAGAGCCCAGACTAGTAGCTCCTACGAGCAGTACTTC. Amino acid sequence: CATSRAQTSSSYEQYF.

V gene TRBV19 combines with J gene TRBJ1-2; the D gene is possibly TRBD1 (6 bases). V shed 6 bases and J shed 2 bases, with 16 bases lying between them. This CDR3 is 15 amino acids long. Germline V gene data show CDR1 as LNHDA and CDR2 as SQIVND (reference sequence). The CDR3 region is CASREAGGPNYGYTF. The CDR3 coding sequence is TGTGCCAGTAGAGAAGCGGGGGGGCCAAACTATGGCTACACCTTC.

This clone was seen only once. This chain connects TRBV3-1 (or the pseudogene TRBV3-2) to TRBJ2-1; D possibly corresponds to TRBD2 (6 bases). Trimming removed 0 bases from V and 6 bases from J, with 15 bases in between. Per germline, CDR1 LGHDT and CDR2 YNNKEL (reference sequence). The CDR3 is 16 amino acids. CDR3 bases: TGTGCCAGCAGCCAAGATCCGATAGGAGGGTTCAATGAGCAGTTCTTC. Protein: CASSQDPIGGFNEQFF.

This clone is a singleton in its sample. J is TRBJ1-3 and V is TRBV10-3; D perhaps matches TRBD1 (6 bases). CDR1 is ENHRY, CDR2 SYGVKD, per germline. V lost 10 bases, J lost 4 bases, and 11 bases lay in between. The CDR3 has 12 residues. CDR3 residues: CASRTDGNTIYF. Here the CDR3 DNA reads TGTGCCAGTAGGACAGACGGAAACACCATATATTTT.

The gene calls are TRBV6-5 and TRBJ1-5, with D possibly being TRBD1 (5 bases). Trimming shortened V by 8 bases and J by 0 bases, and 11 bases separated the two germline ends. The germline V gene encodes CDR1 MNHEY and CDR2 SVGAGI. The CDR3 runs to 14 residues. CDR3 nucleotide sequence: TGTGCCAGCCTATCAGGGAATAGCAATCAGCCCCAGCATTTT. Protein: CASLSGNSNQPQHF.

The chain couples TRBV9 to TRBJ2-1; D gene unclear. This CDR3 region has 15 residues. With 0 bases removed from V and 0 bases from J, the gap between germline ends came to 7 bases. Germline CDR1 and CDR2: SGDLS and YYNGEE. The CDR3 is CASSVDPGSYNEQFF. CDR3 DNA: TGTGCCAGCAGCGTAGATCCCGGCTCCTACAATGAGCAGTTCTTC.

The chain has TRBV18 and TRBJ2-3, with D perhaps matching TRBD2 (6 bases). Germline CDR1 KGHSH, CDR2 LQKENI. V was cut by 3 bases and J by 2 bases, with 15 bases left in between. The CDR3 is 16 residues long. DNA of the CDR3: TGTGCCAGCTCACCCCAGAGGAGGACTATCACAGATACGCAGTATTTT. As protein: CASSPQRRTITDTQYF.

J is TRBJ2-3 and V is TRBV11-2; D is perhaps TRBD2 (6 bases). The CDR3 is 15 amino acids. Trimming cost V 0 bases and J 2 bases, with 9 bases left between them. Germline CDR1 and CDR2: SGHAT and FQNNGV. The CDR3 loop is CASSLDGRNTDTQYF. CDR3 coding DNA: TGTGCCAGCAGCTTAGATGGGAGGAACACAGATACGCAGTATTTT.

The J gene is TRBJ2-7, the V gene TRBV11-2; 8 bases map to TRBD2. Per germline, CDR1 SGHAT and CDR2 FQNNGV. V trimming: 2 bases; J trimming: 2 bases; junction bases outside the gene matches: 2. This CDR3 has 14 amino acids. DNA of the CDR3: TGTGCCAGCAGCTTACTAGCGGGCCCCTACGAGCAGTACTTC. Translation gives CASSLLAGPYEQYF. The entire variable domain, with the rest obtained from reference TRBV11-2 and TRBJ2-7, is as follows: EAGVAQSPRYKIIEKRQSVAFWCNPISGHATLYWYQQILGQGPKLLIQFQNNGVVDDSQLPKDRFSAERLKGVDSTLKIQPAKLEDSAVYLCASSLLAGPYEQYFGPGTRLTVT.

This clone came up a few times. The CDR3 loop is CASSITTGEWGSQFF. In DNA, the CDR3 is TGTGCCAGTAGTATTACTACAGGGGAGTGGGGCTCGCAGTTCTTC. V usage is TRBV19 and J usage is TRBJ2-1, with 7 nucleotides matching TRBD1. There are 15 residues in the CDR3. CDR1 LNHDA and CDR2 SQIVND come from the germline V gene (reference sequence). The trim removed 3 bases at V and 12 bases at J, leaving 14 bases unmatched.

CDR3 region: CASGSRQGVTEAFF. The DNA of the CDR3 is TGTGCCAGCGGCTCTAGACAGGGTGTCACTGAAGCTTTCTTT. The chain joins TRBV7-8 to TRBJ1-1; TRBD1 aligns across 7 bases. With V trimmed by 8 bases and J by 4 bases, 10 bases remained unmatched. The germline V gene encodes CDR1 SGHVS and CDR2 FQNEAQ. The length of the CDR3 is 14 residues.

The chain links TRBV24-1 to TRBJ2-6; TRBD2 is a possible D gene (6 bases). Trimming removed 5 bases from V and 0 bases from J, with 13 bases in between. Germline CDR1 and CDR2: KGHDR and SFDVKD. The CDR3 spans 17 residues. CDR3 loop: CATSGREEGSGANVLTF. DNA of the CDR3: TGTGCCACCAGTGGAAGGGAGGAGGGCTCTGGGGCCAACGTCCTGACTTTC.

The chain links TRBV5-1 to TRBJ2-2; TRBD2 matches at 13 bases. The CDR3 is made up of 18 amino acids. Germline values: CDR1 SGHRS, CDR2 YFSETQ. V lost 4 bases, J lost 6 bases, and 12 bases stayed unmatched. CDR3 in amino acids: CASSNGTSGTNRAGELFF. The CDR3 coding sequence is TGCGCCAGCAGCAACGGGACTAGCGGGACCAACAGAGCCGGGGAGCTGTTTTTT.

J is TRBJ2-1 and V is TRBV19; D gene ambiguous. Germline CDR1 LNHDA, CDR2 SQIVND (reference sequence). The CDR3 is made up of 15 amino acids. Trimming took off 3 bases at V and 4 bases at J, with 13 bases between the two ends. The CDR3 is CASSMLTIFYNEQFF. For the CDR3, the DNA is TGTGCCAGTAGTATGTTAACTATTTTTTACAATGAGCAGTTCTTC. Drawing the rest from reference TRBV19 and TRBJ2-1, the complete variable domain is DGGITQSPKYLFRKEGQNVTLSCEQNLNHDAMYWYRQDPGQGLRLIYYSQIVNDFQKGDIAEGYSVSREKKESFPLTVTSAQKNPTAFYLCASSMLTIFYNEQFFGPGTRLTVL.

The rearrangement links TRBV28 to TRBJ1-1; TRBD1 is a possible D gene (5 bases). The ends were cut back, 5 bases at V and 6 bases at J, with 16 bases in the middle. Per the germline V gene, CDR1 is MDHEN and CDR2 is SYDVKM. The CDR3 has 14 amino acids. CDR3 sequence: CASSRPGWGSEAFF. The CDR3 DNA follows: TGTGCCAGCAGTCGCCCCGGGTGGGGCTCTGAAGCTTTCTTT.

The chain couples TRBV7-9 to TRBJ2-1, with 12 bases lining up with TRBD2. Germline assignment: CDR1 SEHNR and CDR2 FQNEAQ (reference sequence). The ends lost 2 bases at V and 7 bases at J; junction bases unmatched: 12. The CDR3 contains 18 residues. The CDR3 loop reads CASSLPPRLAGVRNEQFF. The CDR3 DNA sequence: TGTGCCAGCAGCTTACCCCCTCGACTAGCGGGAGTAAGGAATGAGCAGTTCTTC.

The chain employs TRBV2 and TRBJ1-6; TRBD1 matches 9 bases. This CDR3 has 17 amino acids. CDR1 SNHLY and CDR2 FYNNEI come from the germline V gene. V lost 5 bases and J lost 0; bases outside the gene matches: 5. The CDR3 region is CASSLDRGSSYNSPLHF. The DNA for the CDR3 is TGTGCCAGCAGTCTCGACAGGGGGAGCTCCTATAATTCACCCCTCCACTTT.

This chain joins TRBV28 and TRBJ2-7; D is ambiguous. The germline CDR1 and CDR2 sequences are MDHEN and SYDVKM. The CDR3 runs to 12 residues. The V end lost 7 bases, the J end lost 3 bases, and 10 bases lay between the germline ends. CDR3 loop: CASTYRNYEQYF. In nucleotides, the CDR3 is TGTGCCAGCACCTACCGAAACTACGAGCAGTACTTC.

This clone was recorded a few times. The chain links TRBV5-1 to TRBJ1-1; TRBD1 is a possible D gene (5 bases). V was cut by 5 bases and J by 1 base, with 12 bases left in between. Germline V gene sequence: CDR1 SGHRS, CDR2 YFSETQ. The CDR3 loop spans 14 amino acids. CDR3 DNA: TGCGCCAGCAGTTCAGGGTTGGCGAACACTGAAGCTTTCTTT. Its translation is CASSSGLANTEAFF.

The CDR3 nucleotides are TGCGCCAGCAGCCCACTCTCAGGGGAAAAACTGTTTTTT. Translated: CASSPLSGEKLFF. V and J are TRBV4-1 and TRBJ1-4; maybe TRBD1 (5 bases). Trimming shortened V by 4 bases and J by 8 bases, and 11 bases separated the two germline ends. The CDR3 loop spans 13 amino acids. Per germline, CDR1 MGHRA and CDR2 YSYEKL.

The chain has TRBV18 and TRBJ1-1, with TRBD1 matching over 7 bases. V was clipped by 5 bases and J by 3 bases; unmatched bases: 3. Germline CDR1 KGHSH, CDR2 LQKENI. The CDR3 covers 13 residues. The CDR3 bases are TGTGCCAGCTCAAGACAGGGTGACACTGAAGCTTTCTTT. It is translated as CASSRQGDTEAFF.

This chain joins TRBV5-1 and TRBJ2-1; D possibly corresponds to TRBD2 (5 bases). The CDR3 length is 14 residues. Trimming cost V 3 bases and J 6 bases, with 13 bases left between them. Germline assignment: CDR1 SGHRS and CDR2 YFSETQ. The CDR3 reads CASSSNSGGNEQFF. The DNA of the CDR3 is TGCGCCAGCAGCTCCAATTCCGGAGGCAATGAGCAGTTCTTC.

V is TRBV10-2 and J is TRBJ1-5; D remains ambiguous. From germline, CDR1 is WSHSY and CDR2 SAAADI. Trimming took 4 bases from V and 7 from J, leaving 14 bases between them. The CDR3 consists of 14 residues. CDR3 protein: CASSVDPLRQPQHF. CDR3 bases: TGCGCCAGCAGTGTCGACCCTTTGAGGCAGCCCCAGCATTTT.